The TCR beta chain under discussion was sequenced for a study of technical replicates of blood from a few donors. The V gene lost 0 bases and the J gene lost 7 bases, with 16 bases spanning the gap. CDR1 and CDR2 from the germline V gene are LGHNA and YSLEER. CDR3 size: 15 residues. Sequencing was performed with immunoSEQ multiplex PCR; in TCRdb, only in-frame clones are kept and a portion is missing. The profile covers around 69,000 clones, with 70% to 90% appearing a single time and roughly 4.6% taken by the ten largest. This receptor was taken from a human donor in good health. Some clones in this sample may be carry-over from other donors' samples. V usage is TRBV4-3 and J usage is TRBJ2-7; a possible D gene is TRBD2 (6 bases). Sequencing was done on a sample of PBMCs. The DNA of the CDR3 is TGCGCCAGCAGCCAAGATCGGGAGAGTCACCGGGAGCAGTACTTC. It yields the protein CASSQDRESHREQYF.